This section outlines one T cell receptor beta chain sequence together with its context. Its recognized antigen is unknown. Per-base qualities were not stored, and no clone one base away is much larger. These data belong to a study of control samples from healthy donors and cancer patients (dated by TCRdb to about 2020). Its CDR3 holds 15 amino acids, cysteine through phenylalanine. The CDR3 DNA has 45 bases and is translated from base 1. V trim: 3 bases; J trim: 1 base; unmatched bases: 4. The germline V gene (reference sequence) provides CDR1 GTSNPN and CDR2 SVGIG. To prepare the library, the immunoSEQ multiplex PCR assay was applied. In its TCRdb copy, this immuneACCESS table keeps in-frame sequences only and misses some clones. Where compared with another copy, unresolved V genes explain less than half of these, and the others have no known cause. This sample comprises 100,000 to 150,000 clones, roughly 92% of them detected only once. About 0.6% of the sample goes to the ten largest clones.

This receptor chain uses TRBV30 and TRBJ1-3, with TRBD1 matching 9 junction bases. The sequenced sample was PBMCs. This sequence was found in a man of 80 years or more with head and neck cancer. The CDR3 reads as follows: CAWSSGQGSGNTIYF. At the DNA level, the sequence is TGTGCCTGGAGCTCGGGACAGGGTTCTGGAAACACCATATATTTT.